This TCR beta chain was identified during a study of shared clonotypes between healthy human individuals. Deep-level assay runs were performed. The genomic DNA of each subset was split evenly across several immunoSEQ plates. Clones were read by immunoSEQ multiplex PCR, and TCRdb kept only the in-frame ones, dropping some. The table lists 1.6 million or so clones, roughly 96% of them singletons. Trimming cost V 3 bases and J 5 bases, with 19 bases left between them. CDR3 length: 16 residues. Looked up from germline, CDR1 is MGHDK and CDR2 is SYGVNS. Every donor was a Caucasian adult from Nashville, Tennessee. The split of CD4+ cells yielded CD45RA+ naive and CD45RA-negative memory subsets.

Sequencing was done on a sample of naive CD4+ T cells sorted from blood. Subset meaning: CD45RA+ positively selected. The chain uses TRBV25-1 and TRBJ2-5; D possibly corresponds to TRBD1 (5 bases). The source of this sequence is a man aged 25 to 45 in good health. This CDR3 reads CASSDGVRAMGETQYF. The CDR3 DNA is TGTGCCAGCAGTGATGGCGTCAGGGCCATGGGTGAGACCCAGTACTTC.